Here is one TCR beta chain with its context. What it binds is not known. The sample originates from a study of siplizumab effects on memory and regulatory T cells. Study-wide results and caveats: Mappable alloreactive CD4+ clones were on average 68.8% Treg-derived with siplizumab, around 25% in controls. Assignment of a naive or memory phenotype failed for roughly 75-96% of the proliferating CD4+ or CD8+ clones.

Roughly 1.1 x 10^5 TCR templates were measured in each sample. Profiled with immunoSEQ multiplex PCR; TCRdb holds only in-frame clones, not every one. The sample records 92,000 or so clones, approximately 90% being singletons. V trimming: 4 bases; J trimming: 11 bases; junction bases outside the gene matches: 7. The germline V gene encodes CDR1 SGHDN and CDR2 FVKESK. The CDR3 runs 13 residues. The rearrangement uses TRBV14 and TRBJ2-1, with 8 bases that match TRBD2. Sequenced: CD4+ T cells sorted from blood. The TCR originated in a human donor in good health. The CDR3: CASSLSGTPQQFF. Written as DNA, the CDR3 is TGTGCCAGCAGCCTTAGCGGGACCCCCCAGCAGTTCTTC.